The present TCR beta chain was sequenced within a study of blood T cells in healthy people across ages. This clonotype was recorded at least ten times. Primed by a sample-barcoded 5' primer and a J-beta primer mix, a second PCR proceeded for about 6 to 12 cycles. TCRdb re-called the 5' RACE reads with MiXCR, one entry per CDR3 protein. The repertoire holds 800,000 to 1,300,000 distinct CDR3 sequences, with about 23% as singletons. The same data also contributed to another study, on T cells of mothers and their children.

Sample: blood. The clonotype comes from a girl aged 2-9 years in good health.

The CDR3 DNA reads as TGTGCCAGCAGTTACCGAGGTCTAGCCAAAAACATTCAGTACTTC. This sequence encodes CASSYRGLAKNIQYF. V gene TRBV6-2 or TRBV6-3 combines with J gene TRBJ2-4, with D unresolved. V was clipped by 2 bases and J by 0 bases, with 8 bases between them. This CDR3 is 15 amino acids long. Germline V gene lookup returns CDR1 MNHEY and CDR2 SVGEGT.